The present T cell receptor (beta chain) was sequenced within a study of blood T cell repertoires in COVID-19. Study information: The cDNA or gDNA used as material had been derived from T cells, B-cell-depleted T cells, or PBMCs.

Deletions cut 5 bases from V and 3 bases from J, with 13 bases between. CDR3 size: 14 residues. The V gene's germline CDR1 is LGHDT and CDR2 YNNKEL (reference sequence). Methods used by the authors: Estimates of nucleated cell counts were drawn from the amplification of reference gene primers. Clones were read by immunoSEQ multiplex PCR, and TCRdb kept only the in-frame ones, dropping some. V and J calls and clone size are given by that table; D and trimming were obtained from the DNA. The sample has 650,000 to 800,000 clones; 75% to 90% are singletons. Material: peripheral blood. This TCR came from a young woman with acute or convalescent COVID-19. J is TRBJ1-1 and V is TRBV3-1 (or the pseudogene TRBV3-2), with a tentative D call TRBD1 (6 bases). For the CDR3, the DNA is TGTGCCAGCAGCGGACTGGACAGCCACACTGAAGCTTTCTTT. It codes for CASSGLDSHTEAFF.